A selection of T cell receptor beta chains follows, all from one sample in a study of cytomegalovirus exposure and HLA in healthy donors. Produced via immunoSEQ multiplex PCR; TCRdb's table is partial and in-frame only. This table has tens of thousands of clones, over 95% appearing once. Sequencing was performed on PBMCs. The receptors stem from a man aged 18 to 35 in good health and CMV-seronegative. Each CDR3 is given with its conserved first and last residue. Fields, in order: V gene, J gene, clone size, D gene, CDR3 protein, CDR3 DNA. D genes are given only for firm matches. Some rows have no size entry. The others give once, few or many, or a class for an expanded clone.

v_call: TRBV7-9; j_call: TRBJ1-2; clone_size: -; d_call: -; cdr3_aa: CASTMYRGDYGYTF; cdr3_nt: TGTGCCAGCACTATGTATCGCGGTGACTATGGCTACACCTTC
v_call: TRBV7-9; j_call: TRBJ1-2; clone_size: -; d_call: -; cdr3_aa: CASSPTGSSGGYTF; cdr3_nt: TGTGCCAGCTCACCGACAGGCTCTTCGGGTGGCTACACCTTC
v_call: TRBV14; j_call: TRBJ1-1; clone_size: -; d_call: -; cdr3_aa: CASSQGRVTEAFF; cdr3_nt: TGTGCCAGCAGCCAAGGCAGGGTCACTGAAGCTTTCTTT
v_call: TRBV10-3; j_call: TRBJ2-7; clone_size: -; d_call: TRBD2; cdr3_aa: CAISDSGTTYEQYF; cdr3_nt: TGTGCCATCAGTGACAGCGGGACCACCTACGAGCAGTACTTC
v_call: TRBV2; j_call: TRBJ1-4; clone_size: -; d_call: -; cdr3_aa: CASSERQTTNEKLFF; cdr3_nt: TGTGCCAGCAGTGAACGACAGACAACTAATGAAAAACTGTTTTTT
v_call: TRBV14; j_call: TRBJ1-2; clone_size: -; d_call: -; cdr3_aa: CASSQGEEITF; cdr3_nt: TGTGCCAGCAGCCAGGGCGAAGAAATCACCTTC
v_call: TRBV10-3; j_call: TRBJ2-3; clone_size: -; d_call: TRBD2; cdr3_aa: CAISESKAGGPSDTQYF; cdr3_nt: TGTGCCATCAGTGAGTCGAAGGCGGGAGGGCCCTCAGATACGCAGTATTTT
v_call: TRBV11-3; j_call: TRBJ1-1; clone_size: -; d_call: -; cdr3_aa: CASSLDTGWAFF; cdr3_nt: TGTGCCAGCAGCTTAGATACAGGGTGGGCTTTCTTT
v_call: TRBV6-5; j_call: TRBJ1-2; clone_size: -; d_call: -; cdr3_aa: CASSSDTYGYTF; cdr3_nt: TGTGCCAGCAGTTCAGACACCTATGGCTACACCTTC
v_call: TRBV30; j_call: TRBJ2-7; clone_size: -; d_call: -; cdr3_aa: CAWSVGGPAYEQYF; cdr3_nt: TGTGCCTGGAGTGTAGGAGGGCCCGCCTACGAGCAGTACTTC
v_call: TRBV13; j_call: TRBJ1-1; clone_size: -; d_call: -; cdr3_aa: CASSLEVRGLNTEAFF; cdr3_nt: TGTGCCAGCAGCTTAGAGGTCAGGGGACTGAACACTGAAGCTTTCTTT
v_call: TRBV7-8; j_call: TRBJ1-2; clone_size: -; d_call: -; cdr3_aa: CASSDTYGQNYGYTF; cdr3_nt: TGTGCCAGCAGCGATACCTATGGGCAGAACTATGGCTACACCTTC
v_call: TRBV28; j_call: TRBJ2-3; clone_size: -; d_call: TRBD1; cdr3_aa: CASSLRGHADTQYF; cdr3_nt: TGTGCCAGCAGTCTCAGGGGGCATGCCGATACGCAGTATTTT
v_call: TRBV7-8; j_call: TRBJ1-6; clone_size: -; d_call: TRBD1; cdr3_aa: CASSLGGQGGSPLHF; cdr3_nt: TGTGCCAGCAGCTTAGGGGGACAGGGGGGCTCACCCCTCCACTTT
v_call: TRBV9; j_call: TRBJ1-1; clone_size: -; d_call: -; cdr3_aa: CASSVAGQGNTEAFF; cdr3_nt: TGTGCCAGCAGCGTAGCTGGGCAGGGGAACACTGAAGCTTTCTTT
v_call: TRBV7-6; j_call: TRBJ2-7; clone_size: -; d_call: TRBD2; cdr3_aa: CASSLGGPGYEQYF; cdr3_nt: TGTGCCAGCAGCTTGGGAGGGCCCGGCTACGAGCAGTACTTC
v_call: TRBV29-1; j_call: TRBJ2-1; clone_size: once; d_call: TRBD2; cdr3_aa: CSVGGSGRAGYNEQFF; cdr3_nt: TGCAGCGTTGGTGGTAGCGGGAGGGCCGGATACAATGAGCAGTTCTTC
v_call: TRBV4-1; j_call: TRBJ2-1; clone_size: -; d_call: TRBD1; cdr3_aa: CASSRGQGQGRYNEQFF; cdr3_nt: TGCGCCAGCAGCCGGGGGCAGGGACAGGGTAGGTACAATGAGCAGTTCTTC
v_call: TRBV5-1; j_call: TRBJ1-1; clone_size: -; d_call: TRBD1; cdr3_aa: CASSSQGNENTEAFF; cdr3_nt: TGCGCCAGCAGCTCACAGGGGAATGAGAACACTGAAGCTTTCTTT
v_call: TRBV4-1; j_call: TRBJ1-1; clone_size: -; d_call: TRBD1; cdr3_aa: CASSQGDRDAFF; cdr3_nt: TGCGCCAGCAGCCAAGGAGACAGGGATGCTTTCTTT
v_call: TRBV5-4; j_call: TRBJ1-1; clone_size: -; d_call: TRBD1; cdr3_aa: CASSLTGQGIGNTEAFF; cdr3_nt: TGTGCCAGCAGCTTGACGGGACAGGGGATCGGGAACACTGAAGCTTTCTTT
v_call: TRBV5-4; j_call: TRBJ1-1; clone_size: -; d_call: -; cdr3_aa: CASSLGGEGEAFF; cdr3_nt: TGTGCCAGCAGCTTGGGGGGGGAAGGCGAAGCTTTCTTT